A single sample gave rise to the 12 T cell receptor beta chains below, sequenced in a study of blood T cell repertoires in COVID-19. Assay: immunoSEQ multiplex PCR; the TCRdb copy retains only in-frame clones and omits some. The table shows fewer than 300,000 clones, with approximately 84% occurring only once. Sequencing input: peripheral blood. Source of these receptors: a man between 50 and 59 years old with COVID-19, enrolled during active disease.

CDR3 residues: CASSPGAGESGYTF. CDR3 sequence (DNA): TGTGCCAGCTCACCAGGTGCAGGGGAGTCTGGCTACACCTTC. This chain links TRBV18 with TRBJ1-2, with a tentative D call TRBD1 (6 bases). The CDR3 extends over 14 amino acids. V was shortened by 2 bases and J by 7 bases, with 14 bases between the two germline ends. CDR1 and CDR2 from the germline V gene are KGHSH and LQKENI.

This sequence joins TRBV20-1 and TRBJ2-1; 14 positions match TRBD2. V dropped 3 bases and J dropped 8; count of bases not matched to a gene: 6. Germline CDR1 is DFQATT and CDR2 is SNEGSKA (reference sequence). The CDR3 contains 15 residues. The CDR3 DNA follows: TGCAGTGCTAGTTTGGGGACTAGCGGGAGTTATGAGCAGTTCTTC. This sequence encodes CSASLGTSGSYEQFF.

The chain joins TRBV27 to TRBJ1-3; no reliable D call. CDR3 length equals 13 residues. Looked up from germline, CDR1 is MNHEY and CDR2 is SMNVEV (reference sequence). The V and J ends lost 7 bases and 0 bases respectively, with 7 bases between them. Written as DNA, the CDR3 is TGTGCCAGCAAACAAAACTCTGGAAACACCATATATTTT. Translating gives CASKQNSGNTIYF.

V gene TRBV18 combines with J gene TRBJ1-1; 7 positions match TRBD1. This CDR3 spans 15 amino acids. In germline, CDR1 is KGHSH, CDR2 LQKENI. Losses at the gene ends were 4 bases for V and 1 base for J; bases not matched to a gene: 6. CDR3 residues: CASSRIQGSNTEAFF. The CDR3 DNA follows: TGTGCCAGCTCACGGATACAGGGGTCGAACACTGAAGCTTTCTTT.

V and J are TRBV6-1 and TRBJ1-6; TRBD1 agrees at 8 bases. The germline V gene encodes CDR1 MNHNS and CDR2 SASEGT. Losses at the gene ends were 2 bases for V and 5 bases for J; bases not matched to a gene: 5. The CDR3 is 16 residues long. In DNA, the CDR3 is TGTGCCAGCAGTGAACTGCAGGGGGCTAATAATTCACCCCTCCACTTT. Translating gives CASSELQGANNSPLHF.

V usage is TRBV11-2 and J usage is TRBJ2-3, with 10 bases identical to TRBD2. The CDR3 consists of 19 residues. Per the germline V gene, CDR1 is SGHAT and CDR2 is FQNNGV. The V and J ends lost 1 base and 2 bases, in that order; junction bases with no gene match: 12. CDR3: CASSLAPRTSGPDTDTQYF. The CDR3, as DNA: TGTGCCAGCAGCTTAGCCCCCCGGACTAGCGGTCCTGACACAGATACGCAGTATTTT.

This chain connects TRBV11-1 to TRBJ1-5; D is undetermined. The CDR3 is 13 residues long. Trimming left V 0 bases short and J 5 bases short, with 5 bases between. Germline loops: CDR1 SGHAT, CDR2 FQDESV (reference sequence). CDR3 nucleotides: TGTGCCAGCAGCTTAGCCCGAGATCAGCCCCAGCATTTT. This codes for CASSLARDQPQHF.

The chain links TRBV3-1 (or the pseudogene TRBV3-2) to TRBJ1-4; D remains unclear. The germline V and J ends were trimmed by 1 base and 8 bases, with 8 bases remaining between them. The V gene's germline CDR1 is LGHDT and CDR2 YNNKEL (reference sequence). CDR3 length: 13 residues. CDR3 residues: CASSQGSWEKLFF. In nucleotides, the CDR3 is TGTGCCAGCAGCCAAGGTAGTTGGGAAAAACTGTTTTTT.

This chain uses TRBV12-5 with TRBJ2-1; 9 bases match TRBD2. The CDR3 consists of 15 residues. The ends lost 4 bases at V and 9 bases at J; junction bases unmatched: 10. Germline CDR1 and CDR2: LGHNT and FRNRAP. The CDR3 is CASGSTSGLLIEQFF. The CDR3 bases are TGTGCTAGTGGTTCGACTAGCGGCTTACTAATTGAGCAGTTCTTC.

The chain combines TRBV27 with TRBJ2-2; TRBD2 might be the D (5 bases). V lost 4 bases to trimming and J lost 4 bases, with 13 bases between them. This CDR3 comprises 15 residues. The germline V gene has CDR1 MNHEY and CDR2 SMNVEV (reference sequence). Here the CDR3 reads CASSSAAGGTGELFF. CDR3 DNA sequence: TGTGCCAGCAGTTCCGCAGCAGGAGGCACCGGGGAGCTGTTTTTT.

The chain employs TRBV10-3 and TRBJ2-3, with a tentative D call TRBD1 (6 bases). This CDR3 is 16 amino acids long. V dropped 0 bases and J dropped 0 bases, with 10 bases sitting between them. Germline CDR1 is ENHRY and CDR2 is SYGVKD. DNA for the CDR3: TGTGCCATCAGTGAGTCCGGGACAACTAGCACAGATACGCAGTATTTT. Translation gives CAISESGTTSTDTQYF.

This rearrangement joins TRBV7-2 to TRBJ1-5; D is unresolved. The CDR3 is 13 amino acids. Germline V CDR1 and CDR2: SGHTA, FQGNSA. V lost 3 bases and J 4 bases, leaving 7 bases between the germline ends. CDR3 region: CASSLALNQPQHF. The DNA of the CDR3 is TGTGCCAGCAGCTTGGCCTTAAATCAGCCCCAGCATTTT.